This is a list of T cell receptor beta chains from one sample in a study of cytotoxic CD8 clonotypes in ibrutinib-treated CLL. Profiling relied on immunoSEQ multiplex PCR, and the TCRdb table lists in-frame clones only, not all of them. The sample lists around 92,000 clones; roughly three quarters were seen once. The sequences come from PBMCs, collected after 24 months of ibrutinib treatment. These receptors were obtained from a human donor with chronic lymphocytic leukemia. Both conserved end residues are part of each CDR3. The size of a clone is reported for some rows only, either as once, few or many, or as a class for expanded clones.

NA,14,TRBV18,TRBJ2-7,CASSPAASSYEQYF
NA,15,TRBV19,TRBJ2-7,CASSPTSGSGYEQYF
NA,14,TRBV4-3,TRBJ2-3,CASSQTPITDTQYF
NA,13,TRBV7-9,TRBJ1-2,CAAVGNDWYGYTF
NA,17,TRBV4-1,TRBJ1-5,CASSQEPLGRGNQPQHF
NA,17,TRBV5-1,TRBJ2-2,CASSRIPGTSMAGELFF
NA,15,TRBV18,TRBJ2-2,CASSPDYLNTGELFF
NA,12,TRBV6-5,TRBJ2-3,CASSYRGNTQYF
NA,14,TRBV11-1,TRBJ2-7,CASSSSRTRTEQYF
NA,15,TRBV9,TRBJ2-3,CASSETASSTDTQYF
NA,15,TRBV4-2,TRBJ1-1,CASSLQDSANTEAFF
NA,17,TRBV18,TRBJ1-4,CASSPYRRDATNEKLFF
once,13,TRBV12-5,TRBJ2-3,CASVGWDTDTQYF
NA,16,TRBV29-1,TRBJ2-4,CSVEDQAAIAKNIQYF
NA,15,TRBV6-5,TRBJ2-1,CASRLQWPSYNEQFF
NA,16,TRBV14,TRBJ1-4,CASSLRDRREGEKLFF
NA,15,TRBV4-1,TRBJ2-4,CASSQETLAKNIQYF
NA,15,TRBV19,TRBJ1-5,CASSLEGAAFQPQHF
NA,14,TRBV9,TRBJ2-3,CASRSGGSTDTQYF
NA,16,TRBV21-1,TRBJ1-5,CASGNRGPQFTGPQHF
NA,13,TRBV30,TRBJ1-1,CAWSVHYTTEAFF
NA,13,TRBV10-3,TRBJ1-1,CAIRVTLNTEAFF
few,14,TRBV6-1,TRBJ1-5,CASSGAGSHQPQHF
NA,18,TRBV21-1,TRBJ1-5,CASRRTASQIYSNQPQHF
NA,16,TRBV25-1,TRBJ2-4,CASSGTDRAAKNIQYF
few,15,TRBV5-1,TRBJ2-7,CASSLGSGQSNEQYF